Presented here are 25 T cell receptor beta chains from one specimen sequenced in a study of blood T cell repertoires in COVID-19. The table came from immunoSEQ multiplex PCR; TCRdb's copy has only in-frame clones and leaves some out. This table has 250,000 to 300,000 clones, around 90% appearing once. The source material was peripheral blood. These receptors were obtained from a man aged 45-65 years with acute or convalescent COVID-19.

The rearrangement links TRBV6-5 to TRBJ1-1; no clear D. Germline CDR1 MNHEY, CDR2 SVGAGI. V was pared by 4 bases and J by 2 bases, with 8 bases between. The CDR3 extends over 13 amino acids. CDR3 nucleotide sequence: TGTGCCAGCAGTTCGCAGGAAAACACTGAAGCTTTCTTT. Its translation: CASSSQENTEAFF.

The DNA of the CDR3 is TGTGCCAGCAGCCCAGGTGTGGGACAGGGGGCCGTCCGGGAAAAACTGTTTTTT. Protein product: CASSPGVGQGAVREKLFF. The J gene is TRBJ1-4, the V gene TRBV7-9; 12 bases fit TRBD1. The germline V gene has CDR1 SEHNR and CDR2 FQNEAQ (reference sequence). The CDR3 is 18 residues long. Losses at the gene ends were 5 bases for V and 8 bases for J; bases not matched to a gene: 15.

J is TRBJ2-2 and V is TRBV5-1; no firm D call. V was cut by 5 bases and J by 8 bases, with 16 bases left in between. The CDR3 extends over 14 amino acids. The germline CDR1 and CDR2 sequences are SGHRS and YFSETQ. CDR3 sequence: CASRPPKVAGELFF. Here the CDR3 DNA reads TGCGCCAGCAGGCCCCCGAAAGTGGCAGGGGAGCTGTTTTTT.

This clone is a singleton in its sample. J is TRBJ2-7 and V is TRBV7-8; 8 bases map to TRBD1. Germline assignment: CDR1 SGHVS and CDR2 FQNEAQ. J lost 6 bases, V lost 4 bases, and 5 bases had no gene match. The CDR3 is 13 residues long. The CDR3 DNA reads TGTGCCAGCAGCTCAGGGGGCCCGGTCGAGCAGTACTTC. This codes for CASSSGGPVEQYF.

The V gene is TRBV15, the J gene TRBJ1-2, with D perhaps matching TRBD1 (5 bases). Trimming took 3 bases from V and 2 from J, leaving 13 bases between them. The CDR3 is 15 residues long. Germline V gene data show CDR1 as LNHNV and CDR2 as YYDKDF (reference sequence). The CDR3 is CATSSGRDNNYGYTF. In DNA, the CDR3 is TGTGCCACCAGCAGCGGCAGGGATAACAACTATGGCTACACCTTC.

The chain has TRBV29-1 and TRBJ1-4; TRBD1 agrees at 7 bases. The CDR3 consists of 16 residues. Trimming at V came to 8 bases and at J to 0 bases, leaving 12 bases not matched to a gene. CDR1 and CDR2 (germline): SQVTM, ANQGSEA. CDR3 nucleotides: TGCAGCCTGTATCCGGGACAGCCTGCAACTAATGAAAAACTGTTTTTT. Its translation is CSLYPGQPATNEKLFF.

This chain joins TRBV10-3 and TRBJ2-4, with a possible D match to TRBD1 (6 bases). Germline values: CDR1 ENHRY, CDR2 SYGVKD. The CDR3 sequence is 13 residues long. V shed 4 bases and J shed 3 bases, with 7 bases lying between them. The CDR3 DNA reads TGTGCCATCAGTGGGACAGACAAAAACATTCAGTACTTC. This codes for CAISGTDKNIQYF.

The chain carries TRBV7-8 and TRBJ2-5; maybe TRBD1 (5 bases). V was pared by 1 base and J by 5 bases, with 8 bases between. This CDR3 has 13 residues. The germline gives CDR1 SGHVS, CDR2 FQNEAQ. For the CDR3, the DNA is TGTGCCAGCAGCTTAGGACAGCGCGAGACCCAGTACTTC. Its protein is CASSLGQRETQYF.

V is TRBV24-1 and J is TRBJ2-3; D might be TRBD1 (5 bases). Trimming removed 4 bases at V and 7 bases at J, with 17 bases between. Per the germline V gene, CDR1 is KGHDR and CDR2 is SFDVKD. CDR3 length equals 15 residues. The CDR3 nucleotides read TGTGCCACCAGTGACCCCCGGTGGGGCCAATATACGCAGTATTTT. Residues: CATSDPRWGQYTQYF.

CDR3 sequence reads: CASRLAGVLQETQYF. CDR3 sequence (DNA): TGTGCCAGCAGACTAGCGGGGGTCCTCCAAGAGACCCAGTACTTC. The J gene is TRBJ2-5, the V gene TRBV3-1 (or the pseudogene TRBV3-2); 11 positions match TRBD2. CDR3 length equals 15 residues. V was pared by 6 bases and J by 1 base, with 4 bases of the junction left unmatched. The germline CDR1 and CDR2 sequences are LGHDT and YNNKEL (reference sequence).

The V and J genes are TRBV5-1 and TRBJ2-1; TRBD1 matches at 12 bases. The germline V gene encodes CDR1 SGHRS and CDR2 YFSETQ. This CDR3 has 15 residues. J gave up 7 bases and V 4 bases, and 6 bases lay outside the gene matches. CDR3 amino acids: CASSGGTGGRNEQFF. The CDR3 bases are TGCGCCAGCAGCGGAGGGACAGGGGGCCGGAATGAGCAGTTCTTC.

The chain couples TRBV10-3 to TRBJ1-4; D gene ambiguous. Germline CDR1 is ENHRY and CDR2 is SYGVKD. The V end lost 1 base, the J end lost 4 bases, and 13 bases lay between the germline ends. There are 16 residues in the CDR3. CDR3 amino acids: CAISELPGGHNEKLFF. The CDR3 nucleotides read TGTGCCATCAGTGAGTTGCCGGGCGGGCATAATGAAAAACTGTTTTTT.

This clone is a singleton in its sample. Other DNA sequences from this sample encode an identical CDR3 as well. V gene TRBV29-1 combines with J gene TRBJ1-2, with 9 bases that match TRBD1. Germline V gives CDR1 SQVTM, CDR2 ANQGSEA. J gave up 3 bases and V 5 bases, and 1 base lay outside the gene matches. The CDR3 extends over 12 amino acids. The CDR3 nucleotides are TGCAGCGTTAGGACAGGGGACTATGGCTACACCTTC. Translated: CSVRTGDYGYTF.

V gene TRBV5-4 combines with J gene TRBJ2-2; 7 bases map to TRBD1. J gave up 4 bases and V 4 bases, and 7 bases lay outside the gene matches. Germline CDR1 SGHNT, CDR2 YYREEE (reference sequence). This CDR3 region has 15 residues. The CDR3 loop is CASSTRDSRTGELFF. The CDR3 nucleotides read TGTGCCAGCAGCACCAGGGACAGCCGCACCGGGGAGCTGTTTTTT.

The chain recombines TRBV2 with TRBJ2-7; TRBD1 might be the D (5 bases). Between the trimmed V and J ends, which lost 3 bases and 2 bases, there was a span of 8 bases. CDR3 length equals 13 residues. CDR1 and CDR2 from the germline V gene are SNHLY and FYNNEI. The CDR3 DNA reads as TGTGCCAGCAGTGATGACAGTCCCTACGAGCAGTACTTC. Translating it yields CASSDDSPYEQYF.

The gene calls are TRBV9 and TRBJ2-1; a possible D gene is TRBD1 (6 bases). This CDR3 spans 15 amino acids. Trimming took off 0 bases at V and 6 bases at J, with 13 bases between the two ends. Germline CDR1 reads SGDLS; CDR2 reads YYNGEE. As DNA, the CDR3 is TGTGCCAGCAGCGTAGAAGCAGGGGTGGTCAATGAGCAGTTCTTC. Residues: CASSVEAGVVNEQFF.

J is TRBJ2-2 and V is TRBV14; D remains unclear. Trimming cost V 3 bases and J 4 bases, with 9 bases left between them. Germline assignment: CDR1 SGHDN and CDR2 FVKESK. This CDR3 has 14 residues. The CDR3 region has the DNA TGTGCCAGCAGCCATATCCTCCGCACCGGGGAGCTGTTTTTT. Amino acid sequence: CASSHILRTGELFF.

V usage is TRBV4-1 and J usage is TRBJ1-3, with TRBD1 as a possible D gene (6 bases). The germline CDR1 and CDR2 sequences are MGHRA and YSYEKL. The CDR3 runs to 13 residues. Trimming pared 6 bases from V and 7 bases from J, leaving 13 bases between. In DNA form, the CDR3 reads TGCGCCAGCAGTTCATTCAGGGGTAACACCATATATTTT. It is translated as CASSSFRGNTIYF.

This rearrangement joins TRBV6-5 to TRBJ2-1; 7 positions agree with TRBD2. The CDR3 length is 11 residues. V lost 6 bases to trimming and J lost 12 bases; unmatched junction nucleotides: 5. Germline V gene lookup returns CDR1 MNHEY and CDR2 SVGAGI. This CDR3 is CASRTAGVQFF. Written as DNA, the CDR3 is TGTGCCAGCAGGACGGCGGGGGTGCAGTTCTTC.

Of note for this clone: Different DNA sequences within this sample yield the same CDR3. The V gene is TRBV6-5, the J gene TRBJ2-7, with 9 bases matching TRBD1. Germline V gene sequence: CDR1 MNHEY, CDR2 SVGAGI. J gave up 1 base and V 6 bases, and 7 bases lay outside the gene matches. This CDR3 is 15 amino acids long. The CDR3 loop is CASSPGQGRSYEQYF. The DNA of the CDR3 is TGTGCCAGCAGCCCAGGACAGGGGCGTTCCTACGAGCAGTACTTC.

This chain's CDR3 is CASSFRAGGQYETQYF. In DNA, the CDR3 is TGTGCCAGCTCTTTTCGAGCGGGGGGGCAATATGAGACCCAGTACTTC. This chain connects TRBV27 to TRBJ2-5; 10 bases line up with TRBD2. V trimming: 8 bases; J trimming: 5 bases; junction bases outside the gene matches: 14. This CDR3 is built from 16 residues. Germline V CDR1 and CDR2: MNHEY, SMNVEV (reference sequence).

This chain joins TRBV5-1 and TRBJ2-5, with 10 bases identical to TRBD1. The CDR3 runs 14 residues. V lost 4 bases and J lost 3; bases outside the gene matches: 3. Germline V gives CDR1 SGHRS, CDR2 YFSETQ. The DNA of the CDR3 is TGCGCCAGCAGCCCGGGGACAGGGGAAGAGACCCAGTACTTC. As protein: CASSPGTGEETQYF.

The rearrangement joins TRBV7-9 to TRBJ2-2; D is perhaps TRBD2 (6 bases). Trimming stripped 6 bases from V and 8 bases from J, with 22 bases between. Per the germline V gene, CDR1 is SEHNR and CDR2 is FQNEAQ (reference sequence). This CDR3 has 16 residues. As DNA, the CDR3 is TGTGCCAGCAGTCCCCCGGGACTGGGGTCGTTAGGGGAGCTGTTTTTT. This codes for CASSPPGLGSLGELFF.

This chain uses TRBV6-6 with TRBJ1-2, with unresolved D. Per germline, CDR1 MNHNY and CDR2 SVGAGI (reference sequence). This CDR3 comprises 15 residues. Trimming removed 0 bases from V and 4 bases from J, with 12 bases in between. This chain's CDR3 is CASSYSTGISYGYTF. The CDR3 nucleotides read TGTGCCAGCAGTTACTCGACGGGTATATCCTATGGCTACACCTTC.

The DNA for the CDR3 is TGCGCCAGCAGACCCGGCCAAGAGACCCAGTACTTC. The encoded protein is CASRPGQETQYF. This sequence joins TRBV5-1 and TRBJ2-5; no firm D call. V was trimmed by 5 bases and J by 1 base, leaving 6 bases between them. Germline values: CDR1 SGHRS, CDR2 YFSETQ. The CDR3 has 12 residues.